This T cell receptor (beta chain) emerged from a study of cytotoxic CD8 clonotypes in ibrutinib-treated CLL. Study at large: The patients, around 12 relapsed/refractory and 15 treatment-naive, included 17 who were IGHV unmutated.

The table came from immunoSEQ multiplex PCR; TCRdb's copy has only in-frame clones and leaves some out. This table holds roughly 170,000 clones, approximately 84% found once. General study findings and limits: Progressing and sustained-remission patients had different sampling times. Public clonotypes, rarely seen, contracted or held steady on treatment. An increase in clonality occurred at ibrutinib response, followed by a return toward baseline at progression.

The ends were cut back, 7 bases at V and 7 bases at J, with 11 bases in the middle. Germline-derived CDR1 and CDR2 are SQVTM and ANQGSEA. This CDR3 is built from 11 residues. On this clone: The antigen remains unidentified.

The specimen comprised PBMCs, sampled after 24 months of ibrutinib treatment. This receptor was identified in a human donor with chronic lymphocytic leukemia. V gene TRBV29-1 combines with J gene TRBJ2-1; D remains unclear. The CDR3 nucleotides are TGCAGCGCCCAAAACTGGAATGAGCAGTTCTTC. This translates into CSAQNWNEQFF.